The rows below give T cell receptor beta chains drawn from one sample of a study of spatial heterogeneity in lung cancer. MiXCR was run by TCRdb on the 5' RACE reads, yielding one entry per CDR3 protein. Here the sample spans under 150,000 distinct CDR3 sequences, 11% being singletons. The sample was PBMCs, taken at follow-up. Receptors were obtained from a female donor with early-stage non-small cell lung cancer. Each CDR3 is given with its conserved first and last residue. D genes are given only for firm matches. The size field is filled for only some rows; it gives once, few, many or a size class.

>TRBJ1-2|few|-|13|TRBV7-2
TGTGCCAGCAGCTTAACACCCTTCTATGGCTACACCTTC
CASSLTPFYGYTF
>TRBJ1-3|many|-|16|TRBV4-2
TGTGCCAGCAGCCAAGAGCAACCGATCTCTGGAAACACCATATATTTT
CASSQEQPISGNTIYF
>TRBJ2-1|-|TRBD1|14|TRBV11-2
TGTGCCAGCAGCTTAGACAGGGACAGATCCGAGCAGTTCTTC
CASSLDRDRSEQFF
>TRBJ2-5|few|-|12|TRBV7-2
TGTGCCAGCAGCTTAGCGCTAGAGACCCAGTACTTC
CASSLALETQYF
>TRBJ2-4|many|TRBD1|15|TRBV11-3
TGTGCCAGCAGCTCACAGACAGGGGTTTGGGACATTCAGTACTTC
CASSSQTGVWDIQYF
>TRBJ1-1|few|-|15|TRBV5-1
TGCGCCAGCAGCCAGGGGATCGGAGGCTTAGGAGGGGCTTTCTTT
CASSQGIGGLGGAFF
>TRBJ1-1|few|-|12|TRBV28
TGTGCCAGCAGTTTAGAGGGGAGGCGAGCTTTCTTT
CASSLEGRRAFF
>TRBJ1-5|few|-|14|TRBV2
TGTGCCAGCAGTGTACTGGGGGCAAGGCAGCCCCAGCATTTT
CASSVLGARQPQHF
>TRBJ1-2|medium-sized|TRBD1|15|TRBV27
TGTGCCAGCAGTTTAGATTCCACAGGGGGCTCTGGCTACACCTTC
CASSLDSTGGSGYTF
>TRBJ2-1|-|-|14|TRBV5-1
TGCGCCAGCAGCTTGCCGGGTACCTACAATGAGCAGTTCTTC
CASSLPGTYNEQFF
>TRBJ2-2|-|-|16|TRBV4-3
TGCGCCAGCAGCCCGTTAACAGCAATATTCACCGGGGAGCTGTTTTTT
CASSPLTAIFTGELFF
>TRBJ1-1|many|TRBD1|15|TRBV24-1
TGTGCCACCAGTGACACAAGGACAGGGCCAACTGAAGCTTTCTTT
CATSDTRTGPTEAFF
>TRBJ1-1|few|-|13|TRBV10-3
TGTGCCATCAGTAATCGGGGGCGCACTGAAGCTTTCTTT
CAISNRGRTEAFF
>TRBJ2-1|many|TRBD2|16|TRBV7-8
TGTGCCAGCAGCTATTTTCTAGCGGGATCCTACAATGAGCAGTTCTTC
CASSYFLAGSYNEQFF
>TRBJ1-2|many|TRBD1|14|TRBV11-2
TGTGCCAGCAGCCCGCCGGACAGGGGGCCTGGCTACACCTTC
CASSPPDRGPGYTF
>TRBJ2-1|-|-|15|TRBV5-5
TGTGCCAGCAGCCGACGGGGCCAATTCAATGATGGGCAGTTCTTC
CASSRRGQFNDGQFF
>TRBJ2-7|-|-|12|TRBV27
TGTGCCAGCAGAGGGCAGCCACGCGAGCAGTACTTC
CASRGQPREQYF
>TRBJ2-2|once|-|14|TRBV2
TGTGCCAGCAATCCCCCGGTACACACCGGGGAGCTGTTTTTT
CASNPPVHTGELFF
>TRBJ2-1|few|-|18|TRBV12-3/TRBV12-4
TGTGCCAGCAGTTTAGCGGGAGGGGGCCCTGGGTCCTACAATGAGCAGTTCTTC
CASSLAGGGPGSYNEQFF
>TRBJ1-3|many|-|14|TRBV12-3/TRBV12-4
TGTGCCAGCAGTTTAACAGGGACTGGAAACACCATATATTTT
CASSLTGTGNTIYF
>TRBJ1-4|many|-|15|TRBV5-1
TGCGCCAGCAGCTCCGACCCTAGGAGGAGGGAAAAACTGTTTTTT
CASSSDPRRREKLFF
>TRBJ2-1|many|-|14|TRBV28
TGTGCCAGCAGTTTAGGGAGGGACAGCCGACAGGGGCTCTTC
CASSLGRDSRQGLF
>TRBJ2-1|-|-|16|TRBV11-2
TGTGCCAGCAGCTCCAGGGGTAGCAGTCCCTACAATGAGCAGTTCTTC
CASSSRGSSPYNEQFF
>TRBJ2-1|few|-|16|TRBV7-8
TGTGCCAGCAGCCGCGCGCGTGGGAGCTCCTACAATGAGCAGTTCTTC
CASSRARGSSYNEQFF
>TRBJ2-7|few|TRBD1|17|TRBV28
TGTGCCAGCAGTCTACCTTCGAGGACAGGGGGCGCCTACGAGCAGTACTTC
CASSLPSRTGGAYEQYF
>TRBJ1-5|-|-|13|TRBV20-1
TGCAGTGCTAGAGGGACAGCCAATCAGCCCCAGCATTTT
CSARGTANQPQHF
>TRBJ2-1|many|TRBD2|15|TRBV6-5
TGTGCCAGCGTCCCTAGCGGGGGCCCCTACAATGAGCAGTTCTTC
CASVPSGGPYNEQFF
>TRBJ2-6|many|-|15|TRBV18
TGTGCCAGCTCTGGCAGGGTCAATGGGGCCAACGTCCTGACTTTC
CASSGRVNGANVLTF
>TRBJ2-1|few|-|16|TRBV30
TGTGCCTGGAGTGTACGGTCGGGGACCTCCTACAATGAGCAGTTCTTC
CAWSVRSGTSYNEQFF
>TRBJ2-1|medium-sized|-|15|TRBV4-3
TGCGCCAGCAGCCAAGGTGGGGGACTCTACAATGAGCAGTTCTTC
CASSQGGGLYNEQFF
>TRBJ2-1|many|TRBD2|14|TRBV9
TGTGCCAGCAGCGTGTTAGCGGGCTACAATGAGCAGTTCTTC
CASSVLAGYNEQFF
>TRBJ2-3|many|-|13|TRBV28
TGTGCCAGCGGTCGGACAGACACAGATACGCAGTATTTT
CASGRTDTDTQYF
>TRBJ2-3|-|-|16|TRBV6-6
TGTGCCAGCAGTTACTCGTCCCAGGACTTCACAGATACGCAGTATTTT
CASSYSSQDFTDTQYF
>TRBJ2-1|many|-|12|TRBV29-1
TGCAGCGAAAGCCAGTTCTACAATGAGCAGTTCTTC
CSESQFYNEQFF
>TRBJ2-3|-|TRBD2|16|TRBV27
TGTGCCAGCAGTACTCGCGGGAGGGCCGGGACAGATACGCAGTATTTT
CASSTRGRAGTDTQYF
>TRBJ2-3|many|TRBD2|15|TRBV10-3
TGTGCCATCAGTCGACTAGCGGGCCTCACAGATACGCAGTATTTT
CAISRLAGLTDTQYF
>TRBJ2-2|few|-|16|TRBV28
TGTGCCAGCAGTTTAGGTCTATCCGGGGGCACCGGGGAGCTGTTTTTT
CASSLGLSGGTGELFF
>TRBJ2-7|few|TRBD2|16|TRBV6-2/TRBV6-3
TGTGCCAGCAACCACGGAGGGACTAGCGGGGGCTACGAGCAGTACTTC
CASNHGGTSGGYEQYF
>TRBJ1-1|many|-|17|TRBV4-1
TGCGCCAGCAGCCAAGACCCCTTGGGGCTCGGGATCACTGAAGCTTTCTTT
CASSQDPLGLGITEAFF
>TRBJ1-1|-|-|14|TRBV6-2/TRBV6-3
TGTGCCAGCAGTTACTCAGGCAGGAACACTGAAGCTTTCTTT
CASSYSGRNTEAFF
>TRBJ2-6|-|-|15|TRBV19
TGTGCCAGTGGCACGGTGAGCTCTGGGGCCAACGTCCTGACTTTC
CASGTVSSGANVLTF
>TRBJ2-7|few|-|11|TRBV28
TGTGCCAGCAGGGACAGCTACGAGCAGTACTTC
CASRDSYEQYF
>TRBJ2-1|many|-|18|TRBV7-9
TGTGCCAGCAGCTTAGTCGGATCTAGCGCCGCAGTGTACAATGAGCAGTTCTTC
CASSLVGSSAAVYNEQFF
>TRBJ1-3|-|-|12|TRBV7-9
TGTGCCAGCAGCTATGTAGGAAACACCATATATTTT
CASSYVGNTIYF
>TRBJ2-2|few|-|14|TRBV6-5
TGTGCCAGCAGCTTTCAGGGGAGGGTCGGGGAGCTGTTTTTT
CASSFQGRVGELFF
>TRBJ2-5|few|-|18|TRBV25-1
TGTGCCAGCAGTGGGGGGATAATGGGGCCCACGTACCAAGAGACCCAGTACTTC
CASSGGIMGPTYQETQYF
>TRBJ1-1|few|-|14|TRBV28
TGTGCCAGCTACCCGACAGGAGTGAACACTGAAGCTTTCTTT
CASYPTGVNTEAFF
>TRBJ2-1|many|TRBD1|21|TRBV25-1
TGTGCCAGCAGACAACACGAACAGGGGCCCCATCTTCCCCACCCTTACAATGAGCAGTTCTTC
CASRQHEQGPHLPHPYNEQFF